The 32 T cell receptor beta chains listed next were all sequenced from one sample in a study of T cell responses to AZD1222 COVID-19 vaccine. TCRdb's copy holds only in-frame clones and misses some; the assay was immunoSEQ multiplex PCR. This table holds 90,000 to 120,000 clones, around 89% found once. The sample here was peripheral blood, taken on day 0 of AZD1222 vaccination. Every receptor here comes from an adult in good health.

Only a few counts were recorded for this clone. The CDR3 loop reads CASSQTGTGKSNEKLFF. The CDR3 nucleotides read TGCGCCAGCAGCCAAACCGGGACAGGGAAATCGAATGAAAAACTGTTTTTT. V and J are TRBV4-1 and TRBJ1-4; 9 bases are a match to TRBD1. Per germline, CDR1 MGHRA and CDR2 YSYEKL. The ends lost 2 bases at V and 5 bases at J; junction bases unmatched: 9. The CDR3 covers 17 residues.

The chain recombines TRBV30 with TRBJ1-4; TRBD1 is a possible D gene (5 bases). The CDR3 has 13 residues. CDR1 is GTSNPN and CDR2 is SVGIG in the germline V gene (reference sequence). V lost 3 bases and J lost 8, with 13 bases in between. The DNA for the CDR3 is TGTGCCTGGAGAGGGGAAGGGGACGAAAAACTGTTTTTT. It yields the protein CAWRGEGDEKLFF.

The V gene is TRBV6-4, the J gene TRBJ2-1; 9 bases are shared with TRBD1. CDR1 is MRHNA and CDR2 is SNTAGT in the germline V gene. The CDR3 contains 16 residues. The V and J ends lost 3 bases and 4 bases, in that order; junction bases with no gene match: 7. DNA for the CDR3: TGTGCCAGCAGTGAATTTTACAGGGGGCCGTACAATGAGCAGTTCTTC. This encodes CASSEFYRGPYNEQFF.

The rearrangement links TRBV29-1 to TRBJ1-2; D remains unclear. This CDR3 region has 18 residues. Germline CDR1 and CDR2: SQVTM and ANQGSEA. Trimming stripped 0 bases from V and 4 bases from J, with 24 bases between. CDR3 DNA: TGCAGCGTTGAAGATCGCCCGGCTCGACGGACCGTTCCCTATGGCTACACCTTC. Translated, it gives CSVEDRPARRTVPYGYTF.

The chain links TRBV6-5 to TRBJ1-5, with D hard to call. The germline V gene has CDR1 MNHEY and CDR2 SVGAGI. V dropped 3 bases and J dropped 2 bases, with 8 bases sitting between them. The CDR3 is made up of 14 amino acids. The CDR3 nucleotides read TGTGCCAGCAGTTATCAGGATGGCAATCAGCCCCAGCATTTT. Translation gives CASSYQDGNQPQHF.

This rearrangement joins TRBV9 to TRBJ2-3; D not resolved. The germline CDR1 and CDR2 sequences are SGDLS and YYNGEE. Trimming took 0 bases from V and 5 from J, leaving 7 bases between them. The CDR3 covers 13 residues. The CDR3 spells CASSVELLDTQYF. DNA for the CDR3: TGTGCCAGCAGCGTAGAACTGTTAGATACGCAGTATTTT. Together with reference TRBV9 and TRBJ2-3, the CDR3 gives the full variable domain: DSGVTQTPKHLITATGQRVTLRCSPRSGDLSVYWYQQSLDQGLQFLIQYYNGEERAKGNILERFSAQQFPDLHSELNLSSLELGDSALYFCASSVELLDTQYFGPGTRLTVL.

The V and J genes are TRBV28 and TRBJ1-4; D is unresolved. Trimming took 2 bases from V and 4 from J, leaving 11 bases between them. The CDR3 consists of 15 residues. The germline gives CDR1 MDHEN, CDR2 SYDVKM. Here the CDR3 DNA reads TGTGCCAGCAGTTTAGGGGAGTCCGGTAATGAAAAACTGTTTTTT. This gives the protein CASSLGESGNEKLFF.

The chain joins TRBV9 to TRBJ1-2; 8 nucleotides match TRBD1. J gave up 7 bases and V 4 bases, and 9 bases lay outside the gene matches. The CDR3 has 14 residues. Germline CDR1 and CDR2: SGDLS and YYNGEE. The chain's CDR3 is CASSTMTGVGGYTF. The DNA for the CDR3 is TGTGCCAGCAGCACCATGACAGGGGTGGGTGGCTACACCTTC. Using reference TRBV9 and TRBJ1-2 for the parts outside the CDR3, the full variable domain is DSGVTQTPKHLITATGQRVTLRCSPRSGDLSVYWYQQSLDQGLQFLIQYYNGEERAKGNILERFSAQQFPDLHSELNLSSLELGDSALYFCASSTMTGVGGYTFGSGTRLTVV.

The chain has TRBV5-1 and TRBJ2-1; the match to TRBD2 covers 7 bases. Trimming at V came to 2 bases and at J to 7 bases, leaving 9 bases not matched to a gene. The CDR3 extends over 15 amino acids. Per germline, CDR1 SGHRS and CDR2 YFSETQ. As DNA, the CDR3 is TGCGCCAGCAGCTTAGGACTAGACCTTACTAATGAGCAGTTCTTC. Its protein is CASSLGLDLTNEQFF.

The chain combines TRBV2 with TRBJ1-3, with a weak D call TRBD1 (6 bases). This CDR3 contains 15 residues. Trimming removed 0 bases at V and 0 bases at J, with 6 bases between. The germline CDR1 and CDR2 sequences are SNHLY and FYNNEI. The CDR3 DNA sequence: TGTGCCAGCAGTGAAGCAGGGGGCTCTGGAAACACCATATATTTT. It codes for CASSEAGGSGNTIYF.

The chain recombines TRBV2 with TRBJ1-3, with D possibly TRBD1 on 5 matching bases. V was cut by 7 bases and J by 4 bases, with 8 bases left in between. Germline lookup yields CDR1 SNHLY and CDR2 FYNNEI. The CDR3 has 12 residues. CDR3 coding DNA: TGTGCCAGCATTTCAGGGGGAAACACCATATATTTT. Amino acid sequence: CASISGGNTIYF.

V usage is TRBV6-5 and J usage is TRBJ1-1, with 9 nucleotides matching TRBD1. Germline V gene data show CDR1 as MNHEY and CDR2 as SVGAGI. The ends lost 0 bases at V and 4 bases at J; junction bases unmatched: 3. The CDR3 is 15 residues long. In DNA, the CDR3 is TGTGCCAGCAGTTACTCAGGGACAGGGTCCACTGAAGCTTTCTTT. It encodes CASSYSGTGSTEAFF.

This clone was seen once. The V call is TRBV3-1 (or the pseudogene TRBV3-2), the J call TRBJ2-5; D may be TRBD2 (5 bases). This CDR3 region has 14 residues. Trimming stripped 0 bases from V and 5 bases from J, with 10 bases between. Germline lookup yields CDR1 LGHDT and CDR2 YNNKEL (reference sequence). The CDR3 is CASSQEPGGETQYF. The CDR3 DNA follows: TGTGCCAGCAGCCAAGAACCTGGCGGGGAGACCCAGTACTTC.

CDR3 bases: TGTGCCAGCAGTTTAACTATGTCAGGGCCTAGCGAGCAGTACTTC. As protein: CASSLTMSGPSEQYF. The rearrangement links TRBV28 to TRBJ2-7; possible D gene TRBD1, 5 bases. Germline CDR1 MDHEN, CDR2 SYDVKM. The CDR3 extends over 15 amino acids. Trimming left V 2 bases short and J 6 bases short, with 17 bases between.

V and J are TRBV19 and TRBJ1-1; 8 nucleotides match TRBD1. CDR1 is LNHDA, CDR2 SQIVND, per germline (reference sequence). The ends lost 7 bases at V and 6 bases at J; junction bases unmatched: 7. This CDR3 has 13 amino acids. This chain's CDR3 is CASIQGAQAEAFF. The CDR3 coding sequence is TGTGCCAGTATTCAGGGGGCGCAGGCTGAAGCTTTCTTT.

This clone showed up just a few times. The chain employs TRBV3-1 (or the pseudogene TRBV3-2) and TRBJ1-2, with 11 bases fitting TRBD1. The CDR3 runs 16 residues. Germline loops: CDR1 LGHDT, CDR2 YNNKEL (reference sequence). J lost 8 bases, V lost 5 bases, and 13 bases had no gene match. The CDR3 coding sequence is TGTGCCAGCAGCGCAAGGACAGGGGGCAGTTCACGGGGCTACACCTTC. Encoded protein: CASSARTGGSSRGYTF.

This clone has only one observation. V is TRBV5-4 and J is TRBJ2-1; D unclear. V lost 4 bases, J lost 6 bases, and 11 bases lay in between. Germline CDR1 is SGHNT and CDR2 is YYREEE (reference sequence). This CDR3 region has 13 residues. The CDR3 region is CASSPRAFNEQFF. The DNA for the CDR3 is TGTGCCAGCAGCCCACGTGCTTTCAATGAGCAGTTCTTC.

V is TRBV7-6 and J is TRBJ1-3; D is unclear. V shed 5 bases and J shed 3 bases, with 14 bases lying between them. The germline CDR1 and CDR2 sequences are SGHVS and FNYEAQ. The CDR3 has 15 residues. The DNA of the CDR3 is TGTGCCAGCAGCCCGGACCTCTCAGGTGGAAACACCATATATTTT. This sequence encodes CASSPDLSGGNTIYF.

V and J are TRBV29-1 and TRBJ2-7, with 11 bases that match TRBD2. The trim removed 5 bases at V and 1 base at J, leaving 4 bases unmatched. The CDR3 sequence is 14 residues long. Germline-derived CDR1 and CDR2 are SQVTM and ANQGSEA. CDR3 amino acids: CSVLRTSGSYEQYF. The CDR3 bases are TGCAGCGTTTTAAGGACTAGCGGGTCCTACGAGCAGTACTTC.

The chain joins TRBV5-1 to TRBJ2-3; 7 bases agree with TRBD1. The CDR3 covers 15 residues. Trimming cost V 10 bases and J 0 bases; bases outside gene matches: 11. The V gene's germline CDR1 is SGHRS and CDR2 YFSETQ. This chain's CDR3 is CAGAPGTASTDTQYF. CDR3 DNA: TGCGCCGGGGCTCCCGGGACAGCTAGCACAGATACGCAGTATTTT.

Worth noting for this clone: This CDR3 fails to terminate in the conserved phenylalanine or tryptophan, so it likely reflects a read error. This CDR3 is CASSQGGQGSPLHL. The CDR3 DNA is TGTGCCAGCAGCCAGGGGGGTCAGGGCTCACCCCTCCACCTT. This rearrangement joins TRBV3-1 (or the pseudogene TRBV3-2) to TRBJ1-6, with D possibly matching TRBD1 (5 bases). Germline-derived CDR1 and CDR2 are LGHDT and YNNKEL (reference sequence). This CDR3 contains 14 residues. Trimming removed 3 bases from V and 10 bases from J, with 13 bases in between.

This clone has only a few counts. The chain combines TRBV24-1 with TRBJ2-5, with TRBD1 identical over 7 bases. With 3 bases clipped from V and 4 bases from J, the junction kept 4 bases outside the gene matches. The CDR3 runs to 14 residues. Germline CDR1 KGHDR, CDR2 SFDVKD. CDR3 residues: CATSDRTGGETQYF. CDR3 DNA: TGTGCCACCAGTGATCGGACAGGTGGAGAGACCCAGTACTTC.

This clone was detected a few times. The chain uses TRBV11-2 and TRBJ2-3; D may match TRBD1 or TRBD2 (5 bases each). Trimming stripped 8 bases from V and 4 bases from J, with 16 bases between. This CDR3 has 14 residues. Germline CDR1 SGHAT, CDR2 FQNNGV. The CDR3 protein is CASRSMGEADTQYF. The CDR3 DNA is TGTGCCAGCCGGTCAATGGGGGAAGCAGATACGCAGTATTTT.

The CDR3 reads CASSLGWAGQPQHF. CDR3 in DNA: TGTGCCAGCAGCTTGGGATGGGCGGGGCAGCCCCAGCATTTT. This chain uses TRBV11-2 with TRBJ1-5; no clear D. CDR1 is SGHAT, CDR2 FQNNGV, per germline. Trimming took off 3 bases at V and 7 bases at J, with 13 bases between the two ends. This CDR3 contains 14 residues.

The chain joins TRBV7-2 to TRBJ1-5; D is undetermined. This CDR3 spans 14 amino acids. Per the germline V gene, CDR1 is SGHTA and CDR2 is FQGNSA. V lost 3 bases and J lost 3, with 9 bases in between. CDR3 region: CASSFAVNNQPQHF. The CDR3, as DNA: TGTGCCAGCAGCTTCGCCGTAAACAATCAGCCCCAGCATTTT.

The rearrangement joins TRBV19 to TRBJ2-1; tentatively, D is TRBD2 (7 bases). Germline CDR1 is LNHDA and CDR2 is SQIVND (reference sequence). The length of the CDR3 is 15 residues. The V and J ends lost 4 bases and 10 bases respectively, with 20 bases between them. The CDR3 nucleotides are TGTGCCAGTAGTAACCGGGGGGCTAAGTGGGAGGAGCAGTTCTTC. It yields the protein CASSNRGAKWEEQFF.

On this clone: It is likely a read error, because the conserved phenylalanine at the end of the CDR3 is missing. The chain joins TRBV7-9 to TRBJ1-6, with no clear D. CDR1 and CDR2 from the germline V gene are SEHNR and FQNEAQ (reference sequence). V gave up 4 bases and J gave up 7 bases, with 14 bases separating them. CDR3 length equals 15 residues. CDR3 loop: CASSSSGSLNSPLHL. In DNA form, the CDR3 reads TGTGCCAGCAGCTCCTCGGGATCCCTGAATTCACCCCTCCACCTT.

The gene calls are TRBV19 and TRBJ2-7, with TRBD1 matching over 8 bases. The CDR3 covers 15 residues. Germline lookup yields CDR1 LNHDA and CDR2 SQIVND (reference sequence). V was pared by 5 bases and J by 3 bases, with 9 bases of the junction left unmatched. As DNA, the CDR3 is TGTGCCAGTAGTGGCGGACAGGGTAGAGTCTACGAGCAGTACTTC. Translating gives CASSGGQGRVYEQYF. The variable domain in full, with the rest retrieved from reference TRBV19 and TRBJ2-7, is DGGITQSPKYLFRKEGQNVTLSCEQNLNHDAMYWYRQDPGQGLRLIYYSQIVNDFQKGDIAEGYSVSREKKESFPLTVTSAQKNPTAFYLCASSGGQGRVYEQYFGPGTRLTVT.

The gene calls are TRBV19 and TRBJ1-1; D not resolved. The CDR3 spans 15 residues. Germline-derived CDR1 and CDR2 are LNHDA and SQIVND (reference sequence). V was shortened by 5 bases and J by 3 bases, with 16 bases between the two germline ends. The CDR3 sequence: CASSRPGTRYTEAFF. The CDR3 DNA reads TGTGCCAGTAGTCGTCCGGGCACCCGGTACACTGAAGCTTTCTTT.

The rearrangement links TRBV5-8 to TRBJ2-2; D is perhaps TRBD2 (5 bases). Trimming removed 0 bases from V and 4 bases from J, with 13 bases in between. There are 16 residues in the CDR3. Germline V gives CDR1 SGHTS, CDR2 YDEGEE. The CDR3 spells CASSLATFGGTGELFF. In nucleotides, the CDR3 is TGTGCCAGCAGCTTGGCCACTTTCGGAGGCACCGGGGAGCTGTTTTTT.

V usage is TRBV24-1 and J usage is TRBJ2-7; TRBD1 matches at 7 bases. The germline CDR1 and CDR2 sequences are KGHDR and SFDVKD. Germline trimming cut 6 bases from V and 3 bases from J; bases unmatched to any gene: 13. This CDR3 is 16 amino acids long. The CDR3 protein is CATSLFGRPGGYEQYF. The CDR3 region has the DNA TGTGCCACCAGTTTATTCGGCCGACCAGGGGGCTACGAGCAGTACTTC.

The rearrangement links TRBV11-3 to TRBJ2-3, with D perhaps being TRBD1 or TRBD2 (5 bases each). Germline lookup yields CDR1 SGHNT and CDR2 YENEEA. Trimming cost V 5 bases and J 0 bases, with 18 bases left between them. This CDR3 is built from 17 residues. CDR3 protein: CASSPGGGPRSTDTQYF. For the CDR3, the DNA is TGTGCCAGCAGCCCCGGTGGGGGACCGCGTAGCACAGATACGCAGTATTTT. The full variable domain, completed using reference TRBV11-3 and TRBJ2-3, is EAGVVQSPRYKIIEKKQPVAFWCNPISGHNTLYWYLQNLGQGPELLIRYENEEAVDDSQLPKDRFSAERLKGVDSTLKIQPAELGDSAVYLCASSPGGGPRSTDTQYFGPGTRLTVL.